The entry below gives a single T cell receptor beta chain sequence along with its context. The junction departs from germline at one end; a sequencing error may be responsible. This specimen comes from a study of tumor and adjacent non-tumor tissue in lung cancer. The library came from three nested PCR rounds adapted from ARM-PCR protocols. TCRdb fed the multiplex PCR reads into MiXCR, producing one record per CDR3 protein. The table shows around 86,000 distinct CDR3 sequences, with roughly 72% occurring only once. The template was RNA from unsorted bulk tissue. Between August and November 2014, newly diagnosed, chemotherapy-naive lung cancer patients underwent thoracic surgery in China. The CDR3 runs to 18 residues. Germline values: CDR1 DFQATT, CDR2 SNEGSKA (reference sequence).

The sequenced material came from lung tumor tissue. The rearrangement joins TRBV20-1 to TRBJ2-4; TRBD2 might be the D (7 bases). The sequence was collected from a woman in her thirties or forties with non-small cell lung cancer. The CDR3 nucleotides are TGCAGTGCTAGAGATGGTGGCTCTAGGGGGAGGGCCAAAAACATTCACTACTTC. Protein product: CSARDGGSRGRAKNIHYF.